This TCR beta chain was recorded in a study of shared clonotypes between healthy human individuals. The repertoire was sequenced with immunoSEQ multiplex PCR; TCRdb's copy has only in-frame clones and lacks some. The sample lists some 1,900,000 clones; approximately 94% were seen once. CD45RO-negative CD8 cells positively selected for CCR7 made up the naive population, which excluded terminally differentiated effector memory CD45RA+ cells. This receptor was identified in a young man in good health. The sample comprised naive CD8+ T cells sorted from blood.

The CDR3 DNA reads as TGTGCCAGCAGCCCGACAATCGACGGTGAAAAACTGTTTTTT. Residues: CASSPTIDGEKLFF. The chain has TRBV13 and TRBJ1-4, with D hard to call. V gave up 5 bases and J gave up 7 bases, with 14 bases separating them. The CDR3 is 14 residues long. Germline V lookup: CDR1 PRHDT, CDR2 FYEKMQ (reference sequence). The variable domain in full, with the rest retrieved from reference TRBV13 and TRBJ1-4, is AAGVIQSPRHLIKEKRETATLKCYPIPRHDTVYWYQQGPGQDPQFLISFYEKMQSDKGSIPDRFSAQQFSDYHSELNMSSLELGDSALYFCASSPTIDGEKLFFGSGTQLSVL.